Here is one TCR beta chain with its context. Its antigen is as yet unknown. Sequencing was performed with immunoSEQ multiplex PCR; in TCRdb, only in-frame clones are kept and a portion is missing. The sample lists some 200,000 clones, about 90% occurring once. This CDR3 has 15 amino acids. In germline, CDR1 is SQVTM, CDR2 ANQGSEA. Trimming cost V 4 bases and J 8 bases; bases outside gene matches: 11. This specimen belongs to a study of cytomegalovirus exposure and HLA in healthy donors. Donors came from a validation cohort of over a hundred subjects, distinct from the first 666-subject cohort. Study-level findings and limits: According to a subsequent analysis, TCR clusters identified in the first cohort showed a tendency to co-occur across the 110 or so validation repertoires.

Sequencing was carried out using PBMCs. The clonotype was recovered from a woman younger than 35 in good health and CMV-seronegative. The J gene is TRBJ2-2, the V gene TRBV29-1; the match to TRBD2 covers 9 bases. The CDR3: CSVGMLAGASGELFF. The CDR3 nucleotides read TGCAGCGTTGGAATGTTAGCGGGAGCTTCAGGGGAGCTGTTTTTT.